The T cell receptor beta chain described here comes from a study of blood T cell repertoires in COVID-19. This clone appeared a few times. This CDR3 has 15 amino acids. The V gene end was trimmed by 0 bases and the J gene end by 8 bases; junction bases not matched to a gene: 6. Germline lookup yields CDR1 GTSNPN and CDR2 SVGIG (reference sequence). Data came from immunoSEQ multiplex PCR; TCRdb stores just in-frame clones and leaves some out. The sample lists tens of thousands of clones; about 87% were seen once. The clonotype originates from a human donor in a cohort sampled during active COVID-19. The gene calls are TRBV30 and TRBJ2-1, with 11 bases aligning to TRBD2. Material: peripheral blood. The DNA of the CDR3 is TGTGCCTGGAGTGTACGGTTAGCGGGGGGGGATGAGCAGTTCTTC. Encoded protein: CAWSVRLAGGDEQFF.